The text below deals with one T cell receptor beta chain. The antigen is not known. Germline CDR1 KGHSH, CDR2 LQKENI. The CDR3 totals 13 residues. Between the trimmed V and J ends, which lost 5 bases and 0 bases, there was a span of 7 bases. This record comes from a study of lymphopenia after photon versus proton radiotherapy. The study's findings and limits: Post-nadir TCR diversity decline inversely tracked overall survival among those who died. Authors raise, but do not show, better survival with proton therapy. Post-nadir diversity loss with photons came from oligoclonal expansion, particularly CD8+ Temra cells. Under photons, naive T cells and diversity fell while effector/memory populations rose.

Clones were sequenced by immunoSEQ multiplex PCR, and TCRdb holds only the in-frame ones, with some missing. The data hold about 18,000 clones, with 92% observed a single time. The sequence was obtained from a woman between 40 and 50 years old with cholangiocarcinoma. The input for sequencing was peripheral blood, taken from a patient treated with photon-based radiotherapy. The gene calls are TRBV18 and TRBJ1-1, with D uncertain. CDR3 protein: CASSVRVNTEAFF. The CDR3 region has the DNA TGTGCCAGCTCAGTCCGGGTGAACACTGAAGCTTTCTTT.